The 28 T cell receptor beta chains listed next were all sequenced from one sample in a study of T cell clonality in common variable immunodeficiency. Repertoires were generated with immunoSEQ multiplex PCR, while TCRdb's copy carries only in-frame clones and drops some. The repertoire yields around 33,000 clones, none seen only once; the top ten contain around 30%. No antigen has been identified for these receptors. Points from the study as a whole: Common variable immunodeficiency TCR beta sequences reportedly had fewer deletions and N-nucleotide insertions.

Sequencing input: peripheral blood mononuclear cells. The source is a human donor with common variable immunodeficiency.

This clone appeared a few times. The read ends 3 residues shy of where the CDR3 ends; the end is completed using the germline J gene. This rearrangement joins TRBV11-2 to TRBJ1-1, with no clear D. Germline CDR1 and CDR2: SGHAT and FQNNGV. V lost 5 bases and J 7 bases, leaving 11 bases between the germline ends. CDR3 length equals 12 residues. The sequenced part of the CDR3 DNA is TGTGCCAGCAGCCCAGCTAGATTTGAA. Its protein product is CASSPARFE. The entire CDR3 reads CASSPARFEAFF.

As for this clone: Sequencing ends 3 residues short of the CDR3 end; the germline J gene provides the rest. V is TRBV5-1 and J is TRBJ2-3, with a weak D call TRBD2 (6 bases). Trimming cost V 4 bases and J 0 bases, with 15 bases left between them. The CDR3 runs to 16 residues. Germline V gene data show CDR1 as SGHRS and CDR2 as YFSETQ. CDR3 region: CASSLPVGTSTDTQYF. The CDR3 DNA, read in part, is TGCGCCAGCAGCCTCCCCGTAGGGACTAGCACAGATACG.

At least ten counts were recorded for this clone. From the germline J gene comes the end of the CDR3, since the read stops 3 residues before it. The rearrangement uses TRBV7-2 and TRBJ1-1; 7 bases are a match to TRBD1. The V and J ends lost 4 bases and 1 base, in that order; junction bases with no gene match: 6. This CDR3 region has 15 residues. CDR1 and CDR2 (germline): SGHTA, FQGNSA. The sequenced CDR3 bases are TGTGCCAGCAGCTCTCAGGGGGGCCGGAACACTGAA. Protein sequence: CASSSQGGRNTE. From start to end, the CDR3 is CASSSQGGRNTEAFF.

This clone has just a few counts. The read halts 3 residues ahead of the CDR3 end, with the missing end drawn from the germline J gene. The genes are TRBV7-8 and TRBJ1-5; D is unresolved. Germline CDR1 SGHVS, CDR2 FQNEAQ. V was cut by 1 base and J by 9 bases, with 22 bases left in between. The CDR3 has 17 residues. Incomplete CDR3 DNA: TGTGCCAGCAGCTTAGACTACCGGGCCCCTAGCAGGCTGCCC. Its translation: CASSLDYRAPSRLP. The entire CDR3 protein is CASSLDYRAPSRLPQHF. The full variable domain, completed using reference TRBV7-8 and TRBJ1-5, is GAGVSQSPRYKVAKRGQDVALRCDPISGHVSLFWYQQALGQGPEFLTYFQNEAQLDKSGLPSDRFFAERPEGSVSTLKIQRTQQEDSAVYLCASSLDYRAPSRLPQHFGDGTRLSIL.

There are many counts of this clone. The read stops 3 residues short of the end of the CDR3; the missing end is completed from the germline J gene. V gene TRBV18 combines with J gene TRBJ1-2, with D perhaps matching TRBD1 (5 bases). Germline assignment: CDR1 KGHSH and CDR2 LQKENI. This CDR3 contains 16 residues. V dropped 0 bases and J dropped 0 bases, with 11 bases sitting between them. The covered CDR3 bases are TGTGCCAGCTCACCACCTATCTCAGGGACTAACTATGGC. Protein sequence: CASSPPISGTNYG. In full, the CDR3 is CASSPPISGTNYGYTF.

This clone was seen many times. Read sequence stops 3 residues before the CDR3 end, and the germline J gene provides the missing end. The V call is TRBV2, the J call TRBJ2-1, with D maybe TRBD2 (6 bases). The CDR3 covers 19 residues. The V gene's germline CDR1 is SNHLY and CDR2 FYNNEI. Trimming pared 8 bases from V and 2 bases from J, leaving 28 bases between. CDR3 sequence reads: CASRGPMGGAGSAYNEQFF. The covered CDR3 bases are TGTGCCAGCCGTGGCCCAATGGGGGGAGCGGGCAGCGCCTACAATGAG.

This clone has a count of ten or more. CDR3 sequence: CASMADSYQETQYF. The covered CDR3 bases are TGTGCCAGCATGGCGGACAGTTACCAAGAGACC. The chain joins TRBV6-2 or TRBV6-3 to TRBJ2-5; D possibly corresponds to TRBD1 (6 bases). The CDR3 end falls 3 residues outside the read, so it is completed with the germline J gene. In germline, CDR1 is MNHEY, CDR2 SVGEGT. The CDR3 length is 14 residues. Deletions cut 7 bases from V and 0 bases from J, with 12 bases between.

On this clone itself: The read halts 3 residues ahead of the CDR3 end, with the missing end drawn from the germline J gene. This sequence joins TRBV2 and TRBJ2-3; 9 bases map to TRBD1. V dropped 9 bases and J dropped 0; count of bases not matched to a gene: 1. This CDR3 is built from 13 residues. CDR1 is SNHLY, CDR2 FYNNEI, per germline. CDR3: CARGTGSTDTQYF. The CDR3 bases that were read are TGTGCCAGGGGGACAGGGAGCACAGATACG.

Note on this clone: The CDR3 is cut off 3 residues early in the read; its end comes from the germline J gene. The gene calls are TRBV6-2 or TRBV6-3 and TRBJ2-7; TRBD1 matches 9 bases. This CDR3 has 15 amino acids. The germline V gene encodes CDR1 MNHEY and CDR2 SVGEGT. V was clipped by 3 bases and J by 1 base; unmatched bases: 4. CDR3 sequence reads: CASSYGTGRSYEQYF. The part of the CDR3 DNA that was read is TGTGCCAGCAGTTATGGGACAGGGCGATCCTACGAG.

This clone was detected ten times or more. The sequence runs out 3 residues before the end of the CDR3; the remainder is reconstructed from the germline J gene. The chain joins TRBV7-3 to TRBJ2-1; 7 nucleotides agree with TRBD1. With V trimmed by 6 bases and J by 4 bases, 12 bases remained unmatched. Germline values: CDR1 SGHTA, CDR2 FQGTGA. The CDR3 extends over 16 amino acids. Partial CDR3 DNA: TGTGCCAGCAGTCCTTCCGGGACAGAATCATACAATGAG. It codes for CASSPSGTESYNE. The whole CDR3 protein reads CASSPSGTESYNEQFF.

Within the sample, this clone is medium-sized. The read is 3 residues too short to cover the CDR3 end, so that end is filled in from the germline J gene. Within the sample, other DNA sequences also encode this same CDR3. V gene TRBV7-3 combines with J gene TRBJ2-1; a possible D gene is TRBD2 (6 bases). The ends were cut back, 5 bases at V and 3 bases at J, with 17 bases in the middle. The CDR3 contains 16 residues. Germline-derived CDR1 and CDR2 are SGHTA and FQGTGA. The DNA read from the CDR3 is TGTGCCAGCAGCCGTGCGGGACGGGGGATCTACAATGAG. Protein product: CASSRAGRGIYNE. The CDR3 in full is CASSRAGRGIYNEQFF. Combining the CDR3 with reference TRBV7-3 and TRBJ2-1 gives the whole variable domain GAGVSQTPSNKVTEKGKYVELRCDPISGHTALYWYRQSLGQGPEFLIYFQGTGAADDSGLPNDRFFAVRPEGSVSTLKIQRTERGDSAVYLCASSRAGRGIYNEQFFGPGTRLTVL.

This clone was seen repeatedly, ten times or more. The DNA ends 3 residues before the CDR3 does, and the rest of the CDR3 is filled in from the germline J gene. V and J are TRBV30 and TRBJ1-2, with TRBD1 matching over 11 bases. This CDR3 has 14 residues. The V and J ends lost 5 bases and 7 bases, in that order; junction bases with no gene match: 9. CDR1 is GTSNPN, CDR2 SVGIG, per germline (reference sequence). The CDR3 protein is CAWDQWDRGTGYTF. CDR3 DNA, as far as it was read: TGTGCCTGGGATCAATGGGACAGGGGGACTGGC.

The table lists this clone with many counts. This CDR3 is CASSIRDRGSSGANVLTF. Incomplete CDR3 DNA: TGTGCCAGTAGTATAAGGGACAGGGGGTCCTCTGGGGCCAACGTC. J is TRBJ2-6 and V is TRBV19; 11 nucleotides agree with TRBD1. The CDR3 end is not reached by the read, which stops 3 residues before it; the germline J gene fills it in. V dropped 2 bases and J dropped 0; count of bases not matched to a gene: 3. The CDR3 loop spans 18 amino acids. Germline-derived CDR1 and CDR2 are LNHDA and SQIVND (reference sequence).

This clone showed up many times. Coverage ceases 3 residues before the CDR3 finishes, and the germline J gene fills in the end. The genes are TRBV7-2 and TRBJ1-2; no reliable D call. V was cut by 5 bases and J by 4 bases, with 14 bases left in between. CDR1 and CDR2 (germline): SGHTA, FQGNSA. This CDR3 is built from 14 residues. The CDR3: CASSPTWSGYGYTF. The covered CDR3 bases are TGTGCCAGCAGCCCAACATGGTCGGGCTATGGC.

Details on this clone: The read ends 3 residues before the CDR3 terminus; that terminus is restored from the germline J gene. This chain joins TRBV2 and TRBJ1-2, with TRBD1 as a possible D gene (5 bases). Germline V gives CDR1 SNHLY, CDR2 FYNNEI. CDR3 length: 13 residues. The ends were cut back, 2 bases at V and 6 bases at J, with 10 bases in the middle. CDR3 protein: CASSELTANGYTF. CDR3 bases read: TGTGCCAGCAGTGAATTGACAGCCAATGGC. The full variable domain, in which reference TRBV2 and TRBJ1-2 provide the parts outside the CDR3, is EPEVTQTPSHQVTQMGQEVILRCVPISNHLYFYWYRQILGQKVEFLVSFYNNEISEKSEIFDDQFSVERPDGSNFTLKIRSTKLEDSAMYFCASSELTANGYTFGSGTRLTVV.

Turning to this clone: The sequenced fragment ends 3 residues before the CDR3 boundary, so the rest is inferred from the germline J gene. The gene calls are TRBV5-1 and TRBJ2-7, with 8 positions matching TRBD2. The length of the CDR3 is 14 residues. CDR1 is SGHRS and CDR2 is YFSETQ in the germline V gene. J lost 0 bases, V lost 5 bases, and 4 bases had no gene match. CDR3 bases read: TGCGCCAGCAGTCAAAGCGGGAGCTCCTACGAG. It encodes CASSQSGSSYE. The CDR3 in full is CASSQSGSSYEQYF.

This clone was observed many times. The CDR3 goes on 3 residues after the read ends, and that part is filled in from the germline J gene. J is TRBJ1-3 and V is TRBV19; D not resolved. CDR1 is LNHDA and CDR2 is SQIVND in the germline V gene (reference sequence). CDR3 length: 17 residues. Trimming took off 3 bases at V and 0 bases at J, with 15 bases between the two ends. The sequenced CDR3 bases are TGTGCCAGTAGTATCGCGCAGGCTCTGAGCTCTGGAAACACC. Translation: CASSIAQALSSGNT. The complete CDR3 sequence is CASSIAQALSSGNTIYF. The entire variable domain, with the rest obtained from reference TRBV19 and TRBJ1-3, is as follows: DGGITQSPKYLFRKEGQNVTLSCEQNLNHDAMYWYRQDPGQGLRLIYYSQIVNDFQKGDIAEGYSVSREKKESFPLTVTSAQKNPTAFYLCASSIAQALSSGNTIYFGEGSWLTVV.

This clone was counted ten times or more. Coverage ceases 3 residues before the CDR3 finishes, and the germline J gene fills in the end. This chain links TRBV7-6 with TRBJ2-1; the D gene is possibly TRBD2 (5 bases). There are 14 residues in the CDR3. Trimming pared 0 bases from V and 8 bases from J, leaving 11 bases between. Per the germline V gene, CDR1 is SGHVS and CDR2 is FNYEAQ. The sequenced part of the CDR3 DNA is TGTGCCAGCAGCTTAGCGCTAGCTAGCTATGAG. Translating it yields CASSLALASYE. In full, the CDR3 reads CASSLALASYEQFF.

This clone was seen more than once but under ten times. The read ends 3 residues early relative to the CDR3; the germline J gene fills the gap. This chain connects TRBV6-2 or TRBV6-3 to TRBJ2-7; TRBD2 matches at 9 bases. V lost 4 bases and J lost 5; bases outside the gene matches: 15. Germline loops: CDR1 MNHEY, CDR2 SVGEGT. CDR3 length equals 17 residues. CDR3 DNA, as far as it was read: TGTGCCAGCAGTTCTTATCTAATTAGCGGGAGAATTAACGAG. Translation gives CASSSYLISGRINE. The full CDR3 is CASSSYLISGRINEQYF.

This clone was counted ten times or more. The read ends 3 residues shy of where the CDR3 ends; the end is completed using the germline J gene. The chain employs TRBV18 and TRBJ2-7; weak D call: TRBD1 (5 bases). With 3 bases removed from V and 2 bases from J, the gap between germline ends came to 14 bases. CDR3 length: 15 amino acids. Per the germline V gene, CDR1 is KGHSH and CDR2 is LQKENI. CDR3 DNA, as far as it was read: TGTGCCAGCTCACCTCCGAAGGCAGGGACCTACGAG. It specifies CASSPPKAGTYE. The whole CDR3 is CASSPPKAGTYEQYF.

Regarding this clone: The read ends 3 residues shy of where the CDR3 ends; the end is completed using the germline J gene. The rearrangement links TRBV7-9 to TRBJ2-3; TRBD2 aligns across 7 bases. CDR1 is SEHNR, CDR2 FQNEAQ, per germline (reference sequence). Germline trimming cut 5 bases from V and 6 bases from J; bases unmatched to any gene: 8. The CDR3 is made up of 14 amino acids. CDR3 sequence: CASSPGGGDDTQYF. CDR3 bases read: TGTGCCAGCAGCCCAGGTGGGGGGGACGATACG.

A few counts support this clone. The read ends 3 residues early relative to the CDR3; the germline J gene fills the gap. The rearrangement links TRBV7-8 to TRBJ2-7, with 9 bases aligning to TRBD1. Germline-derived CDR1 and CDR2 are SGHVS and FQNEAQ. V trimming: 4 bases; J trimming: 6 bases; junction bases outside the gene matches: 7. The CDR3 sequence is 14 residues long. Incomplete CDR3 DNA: TGTGCCAGCAGCTGGTGGGACAGGGCAGGCGAG. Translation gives CASSWWDRAGE. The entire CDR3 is CASSWWDRAGEQYF.

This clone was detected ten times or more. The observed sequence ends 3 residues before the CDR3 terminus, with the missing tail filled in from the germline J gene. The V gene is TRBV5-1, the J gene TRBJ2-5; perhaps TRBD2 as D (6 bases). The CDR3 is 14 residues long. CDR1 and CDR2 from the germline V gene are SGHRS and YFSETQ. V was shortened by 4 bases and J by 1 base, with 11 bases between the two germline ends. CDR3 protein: CASSRDSRQETQYF. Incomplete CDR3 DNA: TGCGCCAGCAGCCGGGACTCCCGCCAAGAGACC.

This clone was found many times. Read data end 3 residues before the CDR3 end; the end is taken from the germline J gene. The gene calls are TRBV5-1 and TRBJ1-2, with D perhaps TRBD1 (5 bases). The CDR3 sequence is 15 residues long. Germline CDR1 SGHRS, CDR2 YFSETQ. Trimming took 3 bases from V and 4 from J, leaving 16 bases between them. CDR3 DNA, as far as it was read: TGCGCCAGCAGCTCACTTGACAGAGCGAGCTATGGC. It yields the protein CASSSLDRASYG. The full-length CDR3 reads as CASSSLDRASYGYTF.

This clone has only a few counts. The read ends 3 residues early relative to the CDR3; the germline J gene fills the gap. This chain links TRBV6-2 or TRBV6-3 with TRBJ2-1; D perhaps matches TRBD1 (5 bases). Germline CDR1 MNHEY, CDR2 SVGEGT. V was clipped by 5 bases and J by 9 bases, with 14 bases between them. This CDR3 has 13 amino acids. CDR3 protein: CASSGQGVGEQFF. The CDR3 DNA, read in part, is TGTGCCAGCAGTGGTCAGGGTGTTGGTGAG.

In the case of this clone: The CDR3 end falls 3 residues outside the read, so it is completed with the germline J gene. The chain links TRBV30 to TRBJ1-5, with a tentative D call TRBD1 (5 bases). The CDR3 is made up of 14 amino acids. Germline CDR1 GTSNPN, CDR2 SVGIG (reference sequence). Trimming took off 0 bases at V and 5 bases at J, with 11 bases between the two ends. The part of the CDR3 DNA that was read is TGTGCCTGGAGTGTTGCGGGGCTCGATCAGCCC. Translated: CAWSVAGLDQP. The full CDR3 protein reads CAWSVAGLDQPQHF.

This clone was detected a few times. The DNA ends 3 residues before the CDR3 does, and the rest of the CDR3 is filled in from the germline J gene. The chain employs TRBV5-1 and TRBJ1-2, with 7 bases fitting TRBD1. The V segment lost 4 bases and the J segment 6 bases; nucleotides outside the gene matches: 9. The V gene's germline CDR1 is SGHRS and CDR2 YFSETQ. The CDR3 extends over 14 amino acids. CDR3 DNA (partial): TGCGCCAGCAGCCAGAGGACAGGACAAGATGGC. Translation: CASSQRTGQDG. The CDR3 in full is CASSQRTGQDGYTF.

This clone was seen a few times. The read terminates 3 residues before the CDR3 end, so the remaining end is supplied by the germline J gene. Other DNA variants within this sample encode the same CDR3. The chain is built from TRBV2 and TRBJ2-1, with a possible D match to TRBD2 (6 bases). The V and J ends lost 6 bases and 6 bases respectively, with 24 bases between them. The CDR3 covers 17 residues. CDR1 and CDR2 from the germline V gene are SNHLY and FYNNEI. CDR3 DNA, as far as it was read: TGTGCCAGCAGGGGTCGAGCGTTAGCGGTAAAGGTCAATGAG. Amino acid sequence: CASRGRALAVKVNE. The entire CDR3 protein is CASRGRALAVKVNEQFF.